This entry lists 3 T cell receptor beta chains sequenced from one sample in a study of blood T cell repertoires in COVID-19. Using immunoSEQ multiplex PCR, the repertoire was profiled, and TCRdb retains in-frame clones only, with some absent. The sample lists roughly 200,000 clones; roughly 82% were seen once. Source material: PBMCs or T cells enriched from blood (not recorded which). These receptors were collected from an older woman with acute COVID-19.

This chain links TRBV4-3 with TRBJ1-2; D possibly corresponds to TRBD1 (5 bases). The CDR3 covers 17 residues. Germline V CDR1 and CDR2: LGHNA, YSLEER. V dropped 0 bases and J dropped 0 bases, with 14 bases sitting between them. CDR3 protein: CASSQDVGEGSNYGYTF. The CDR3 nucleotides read TGCGCCAGCAGCCAAGATGTCGGGGAGGGGTCTAACTATGGCTACACCTTC.

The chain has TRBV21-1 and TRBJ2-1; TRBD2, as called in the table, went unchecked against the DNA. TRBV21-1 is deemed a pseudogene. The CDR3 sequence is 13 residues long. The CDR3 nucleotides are TGTGCCAGCAGGGATCGGAGCTACAATGAGCAGTTCTTC. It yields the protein CASRDRSYNEQFF.

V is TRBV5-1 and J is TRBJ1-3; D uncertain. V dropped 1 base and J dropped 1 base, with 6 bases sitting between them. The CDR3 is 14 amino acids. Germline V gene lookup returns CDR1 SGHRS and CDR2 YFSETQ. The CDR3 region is CASSLRSSGNTIYF. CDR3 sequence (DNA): TGCGCCAGCAGCTTGAGGAGTTCTGGAAACACCATATATTTT. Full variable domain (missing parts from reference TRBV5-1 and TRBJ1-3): KAGVTQTPRYLIKTRGQQVTLSCSPISGHRSVSWYQQTPGQGLQFLFEYFSETQRNKGNFPGRFSGRQFSNSRSEMNVSTLELGDSALYLCASSLRSSGNTIYFGEGSWLTVV.